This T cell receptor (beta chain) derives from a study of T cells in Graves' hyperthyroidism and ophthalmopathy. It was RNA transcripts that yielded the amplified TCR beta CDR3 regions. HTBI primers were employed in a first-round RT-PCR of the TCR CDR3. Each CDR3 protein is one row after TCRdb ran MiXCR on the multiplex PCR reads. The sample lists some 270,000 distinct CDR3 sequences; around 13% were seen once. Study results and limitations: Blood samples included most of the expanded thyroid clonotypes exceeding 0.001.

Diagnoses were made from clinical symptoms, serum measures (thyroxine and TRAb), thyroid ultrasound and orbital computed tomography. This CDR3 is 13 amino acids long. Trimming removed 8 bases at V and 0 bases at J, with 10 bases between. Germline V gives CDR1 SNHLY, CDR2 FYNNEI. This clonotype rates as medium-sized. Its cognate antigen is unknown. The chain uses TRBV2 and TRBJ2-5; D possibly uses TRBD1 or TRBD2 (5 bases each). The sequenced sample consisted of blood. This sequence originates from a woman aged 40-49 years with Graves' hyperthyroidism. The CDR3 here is CASGGSNQETQYF. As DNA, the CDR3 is TGTGCCAGCGGGGGTAGCAACCAAGAGACCCAGTACTTC. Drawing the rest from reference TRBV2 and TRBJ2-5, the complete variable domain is EPEVTQTPSHQVTQMGQEVILRCVPISNHLYFYWYRQILGQKVEFLVSFYNNEISEKSEIFDDQFSVERPDGSNFTLKIRSTKLEDSAMYFCASGGSNQETQYFGPGTRLLVL.